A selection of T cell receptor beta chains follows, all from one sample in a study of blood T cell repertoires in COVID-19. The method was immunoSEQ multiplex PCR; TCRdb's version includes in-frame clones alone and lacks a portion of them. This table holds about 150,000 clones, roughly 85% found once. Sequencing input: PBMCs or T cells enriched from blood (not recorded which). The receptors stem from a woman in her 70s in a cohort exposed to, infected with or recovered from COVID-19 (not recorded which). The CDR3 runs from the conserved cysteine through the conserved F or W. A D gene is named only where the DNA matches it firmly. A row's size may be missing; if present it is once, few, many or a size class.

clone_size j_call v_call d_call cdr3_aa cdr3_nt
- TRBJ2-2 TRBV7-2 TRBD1 CASSPLTGGFPEELFF TGTGCCAGCAGCCCGCTGACAGGGGGTTTTCCGGAGGAGCTGTTTTTT
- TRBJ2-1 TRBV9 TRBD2 CASSVDPGLANNEQFF TGTGCCAGCAGCGTAGATCCCGGACTAGCCAACAATGAGCAGTTCTTC
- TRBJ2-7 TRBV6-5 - CASSYGGHEQYF TGTGCCAGCAGTTACGGGGGCCACGAGCAGTACTTC
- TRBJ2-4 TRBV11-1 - CASSFPPASNIQYF TGTGCCAGCAGCTTTCCTCCAGCGAGTAACATTCAGTACTTC
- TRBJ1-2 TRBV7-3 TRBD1 CASSPGTGINYGYTF TGTGCCAGCAGCCCGGGGACAGGGATTAACTATGGCTACACCTTC
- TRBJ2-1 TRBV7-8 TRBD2 CASSLILATKRDEQFF TGTGCCAGCAGCTTGATACTAGCGACAAAGCGGGATGAGCAGTTCTTC
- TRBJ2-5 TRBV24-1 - CATSDPDYPRETQYF TGTGCCACCAGTGATCCGGACTATCCAAGGGAGACCCAGTACTTC
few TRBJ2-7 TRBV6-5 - CASSYSQRSFTYEQYF TGTGCCAGCAGTTACTCGCAGCGGAGTTTTACCTACGAGCAGTACTTC
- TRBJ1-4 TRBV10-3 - CAISETGANEKLFF TGTGCCATCTCAGAGACGGGAGCAAATGAAAAACTGTTTTTT
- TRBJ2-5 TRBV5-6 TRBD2 CASSSVAGVGKTQYF TGTGCCAGCAGCTCGGTAGCGGGAGTCGGTAAGACCCAGTACTTC
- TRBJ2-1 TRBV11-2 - CASSNQGSSYNEQFF TGTGCCAGCAGCAACCAGGGGAGCTCCTACAATGAGCAGTTCTTC
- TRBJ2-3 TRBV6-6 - CASSSPSAGTDTQYF TGTGCCAGCAGTTCGCCCAGTGCGGGCACAGATACGCAGTATTTT
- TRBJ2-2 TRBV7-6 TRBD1 CASRHGPGQGAGELFF TGTGCCAGCAGGCACGGTCCGGGACAGGGGGCCGGGGAGCTGTTTTTT
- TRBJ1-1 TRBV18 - CASWEGSWGEAFF TGTGCCAGCTGGGAGGGGTCCTGGGGTGAAGCTTTCTTT
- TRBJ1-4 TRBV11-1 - CASSLGSGRDEKLFF TGTGCCAGCAGCTTAGGATCGGGAAGGGATGAAAAACTGTTTTTT
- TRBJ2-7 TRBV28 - CASSFRGFYEQYF TGTGCCAGCAGTTTCAGGGGTTTCTACGAGCAGTACTTC
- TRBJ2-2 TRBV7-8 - CASSLQGYLLFF TGTGCCAGCAGCCTGCAGGGATATTTGCTGTTTTTT
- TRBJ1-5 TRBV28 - CASNSPRTPIQPQHF TGTGCCAGCAACAGTCCCAGGACACCGATCCAGCCCCAGCATTTT
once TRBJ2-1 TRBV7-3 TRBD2 CASSSYGRSNEQFF TGTGCCAGCAGCTCATACGGGAGGAGCAATGAGCAGTTCTTC
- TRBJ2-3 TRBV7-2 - CASSPYVSGDTQYF TGTGCCAGCAGCCCATACGTCTCCGGAGATACGCAGTATTTT
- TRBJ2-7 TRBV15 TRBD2 CATSRGGSSYEQYF TGTGCCACCAGCAGAGGCGGGAGCTCCTACGAGCAGTACTTC
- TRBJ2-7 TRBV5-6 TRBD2 CASSPGGGWAYEQYF TGTGCCAGCAGCCCGGGGGGAGGTTGGGCCTACGAGCAGTACTTC
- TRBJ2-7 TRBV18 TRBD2 CASSLLGAGVGYEQYF TGTGCCAGCTCGCTCTTGGGAGCGGGAGTCGGGTACGAGCAGTACTTC
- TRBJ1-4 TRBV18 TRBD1 CASSPPGQGNEKLFF TGTGCCAGCTCACCACCGGGACAGGGCAATGAAAAACTGTTTTTT
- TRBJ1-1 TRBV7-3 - CASSLTGVGTEAFF TGTGCCAGCAGCTTAACAGGGGTTGGGACTGAAGCTTTCTTT
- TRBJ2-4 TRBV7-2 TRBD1 CASSLDRGDIQYF TGTGCCAGCAGCTTAGACAGGGGGGACATTCAGTACTTC
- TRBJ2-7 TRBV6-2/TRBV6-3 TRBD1 CASSYQLETGGRYEQYF TGTGCCAGCAGTTACCAACTGGAGACAGGGGGTAGATACGAGCAGTACTTC
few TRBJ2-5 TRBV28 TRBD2 CASSSPGTSGRGTQYF TGTGCCAGCAGTTCCCCAGGGACTAGCGGGAGAGGGACCCAGTACTTC